This TCR beta chain was sequenced during a study of CD8 T cells in Susac syndrome. V lost 0 bases and J lost 4; bases outside the gene matches: 6. The CDR3 loop spans 18 amino acids. The V gene's germline CDR1 is LGHDT and CDR2 YNNKEL (reference sequence). With random hexamers, reverse transcription was performed on about 0.5 to 1 ug of RNA. The amplification used immunoSEQ multiplex PCR on TCR beta CDR3; it spanned 54 Vbeta and 13 Jbeta. In TCRdb, the immunoSEQ multiplex PCR reads were re-called with MiXCR into one record per CDR3 protein. The sample carries 110,000 to 150,000 distinct CDR3 sequences, 90% to 95% recorded once.

V is TRBV3-1 and J is TRBJ2-4; 13 bases match TRBD2. The TCR was taken from a human donor in good health. The sequencing sample was made of CD8+ T cells from PBMCs. Written as DNA, the CDR3 is TGTGCCAGCAGCCAAGAAGGGGGGACTAGCGGGATTAAAAACATTCAGTACTTC. It encodes CASSQEGGTSGIKNIQYF.